This T cell receptor beta chain derives from a study of blood T cell repertoires in COVID-19. On the study more broadly: Samples of COVID-19 (acute and convalescent) were obtained from the United States, Italy and Spain. PBMCs, B-cell-depleted T cells, or T cells were the source of the cDNA or gDNA that made up the material.

V lost 2 bases to trimming and J lost 6 bases, with 11 bases between them. Germline assignment: CDR1 SGHTS and CDR2 YDEGEE. CDR3 length: 13 amino acids. Study processing details: From reference gene primer amplification, estimates of nucleated cell counts were derived. The assay was immunoSEQ multiplex PCR, and TCRdb's table has in-frame clones only and misses some. The V and J calls and clone size were taken over from that table, and D and trimming were inferred from the DNA. The repertoire includes around 66,000 clones, about 82% of them detected once, and roughly a tenth sits in the top ten. The genes are TRBV5-8 and TRBJ1-1; D uncertain. The sequencing input was peripheral blood. This clonotype was sampled from a human donor in a cohort sampled during active COVID-19. The chain's CDR3 is CASSLVPGAEAFF. For the CDR3, the DNA is TGTGCCAGCAGCTTAGTCCCCGGGGCTGAAGCTTTCTTT.